This is a list of T cell receptor beta chains from one sample in a study of T cells after yellow fever vaccination. A single record per CDR3 protein comes from TCRdb applying MiXCR to the 5' RACE reads. The sample yields 500,000 to 650,000 distinct CDR3 sequences, over 9% seen once. The sample was PBMCs, taken on the day of the yellow fever booster vaccination. Receptors were obtained from a man aged 25 to 40 who received the YFV17D yellow fever vaccine. Each CDR3 is given with its conserved first and last residue. D genes are given only for firm matches. A row's size may be missing; if present it is once, few, many or a size class.

j_gene: TRBJ2-7
abundance: NA
d_gene: TRBD2
v_gene: TRBV7-9
CDR3nt: TGTGCCAGATTACTAGCGATTAAAGCAAACTACGAGCAGTACTTC
CDR3aa: CARLLAIKANYEQYF

j_gene: TRBJ2-3
abundance: few
d_gene: NA
v_gene: TRBV29-1
CDR3nt: TGCAGCGTCCCCGATGAGAACACAGATACGCAGTATTTT
CDR3aa: CSVPDENTDTQYF

j_gene: TRBJ2-1
abundance: few
d_gene: TRBD1
v_gene: TRBV28
CDR3nt: TGTGCCAGTACCTCCAGGGGGCCGAACGATGAGCAGTTCTTC
CDR3aa: CASTSRGPNDEQFF

j_gene: TRBJ2-3
abundance: NA
d_gene: TRBD2
v_gene: TRBV5-1
CDR3nt: TGCGCCAGCAGCCCCGGGACTAGCGGTCCGCGCACAGATACGCAGTATTTT
CDR3aa: CASSPGTSGPRTDTQYF

j_gene: TRBJ1-1
abundance: NA
d_gene: NA
v_gene: TRBV12-3/TRBV12-4
CDR3nt: TGTGCCAGCAGTTTGGGTTTTTACGGGGGGGGCCGAAGCACTGAAGCTTTCTTT
CDR3aa: CASSLGFYGGGRSTEAFF

j_gene: TRBJ2-4
abundance: few
d_gene: NA
v_gene: TRBV11-1
CDR3nt: TGTGCCAGCAGCCCACAGGGGAGGGGCGGCAAAAACATTCAGTACTTC
CDR3aa: CASSPQGRGGKNIQYF

j_gene: TRBJ2-2
abundance: few
d_gene: NA
v_gene: TRBV20-1
CDR3nt: TGCAGTCTTAGGGAGGTGAACACCGGGGAGCTGTTTTTT
CDR3aa: CSLREVNTGELFF

j_gene: TRBJ2-7
abundance: few
d_gene: TRBD2
v_gene: TRBV4-3
CDR3nt: TGCGCCAGCAGCCAAGTTGGACCAGCGGGGGCCTACGAGCAGTACTTC
CDR3aa: CASSQVGPAGAYEQYF

j_gene: TRBJ1-2
abundance: few
d_gene: NA
v_gene: TRBV4-3
CDR3nt: TGCGCCAGCAGCCAAGATACGGGGACGGCTGGCTACACCTTC
CDR3aa: CASSQDTGTAGYTF

j_gene: TRBJ2-1
abundance: NA
d_gene: TRBD2
v_gene: TRBV19
CDR3nt: TGTGCCAGTAGTCAAGCGGGAGGTTTTTTAGGTGAGCAGTTCTTC
CDR3aa: CASSQAGGFLGEQFF

j_gene: TRBJ2-7
abundance: NA
d_gene: TRBD2
v_gene: TRBV5-6
CDR3nt: TGTGCCAGCAGCTTTCTTCAGGTGCGGGGGACGAAGGGAGAGCAGTACTTC
CDR3aa: CASSFLQVRGTKGEQYF

j_gene: TRBJ2-7
abundance: few
d_gene: NA
v_gene: TRBV7-9
CDR3nt: TGTGCCAGCAGCTTATCTTTGGGACCCCTGTACGAGCAGTACTTC
CDR3aa: CASSLSLGPLYEQYF

j_gene: TRBJ1-6
abundance: NA
d_gene: NA
v_gene: TRBV18
CDR3nt: TGTGCCAGCTCACCTAACCAGGGGAGTTCACCCCTCCACTTT
CDR3aa: CASSPNQGSSPLHF

j_gene: TRBJ2-5
abundance: many
d_gene: TRBD1
v_gene: TRBV28
CDR3nt: TGTGCCAGCAGTTTAGAGGGACAGGGATTTGAAGAGACCCAGTACTTC
CDR3aa: CASSLEGQGFEETQYF

j_gene: TRBJ2-7
abundance: few
d_gene: NA
v_gene: TRBV6-1
CDR3nt: TGTGCCACAGGGGGTTCGGGACTTAACGAATTACAGTACTTC
CDR3aa: CATGGSGLNELQYF

j_gene: TRBJ2-1
abundance: NA
d_gene: NA
v_gene: TRBV30
CDR3nt: TGTGCCTGGAGTGTACCCCGGGATTACAATGAGCAGTTCTTC
CDR3aa: CAWSVPRDYNEQFF

j_gene: TRBJ2-7
abundance: NA
d_gene: NA
v_gene: TRBV14
CDR3nt: TGTGCCAGCAGCGGGCGGTGGGGCCGATCCTACGAGCAGTACTTC
CDR3aa: CASSGRWGRSYEQYF

j_gene: TRBJ1-4
abundance: few
d_gene: NA
v_gene: TRBV2
CDR3nt: TGTGCCAGCAGCCCTCCCGAGACAGTTGAAAAACTGTTTTTT
CDR3aa: CASSPPETVEKLFF

j_gene: TRBJ2-2
abundance: few
d_gene: TRBD2
v_gene: TRBV12-3/TRBV12-4
CDR3nt: TGTGCCAGCAGTTTAAGCAGGACCCAGGGACTAGCGGGAGGGTCCGGGGAGCTGTTTTTT
CDR3aa: CASSLSRTQGLAGGSGELFF

j_gene: TRBJ2-3
abundance: NA
d_gene: TRBD2
v_gene: TRBV20-1
CDR3nt: TGCAGTGCTAGAGGGGAGGGCCGAGATACGCAGTATTTT
CDR3aa: CSARGEGRDTQYF

j_gene: TRBJ1-1
abundance: NA
d_gene: TRBD1
v_gene: TRBV12-3/TRBV12-4
CDR3nt: TGTGCCAGCACCCCCGACAGGGTGGGAACTGAAGCTTTCTTT
CDR3aa: CASTPDRVGTEAFF

j_gene: TRBJ2-7
abundance: NA
d_gene: NA
v_gene: TRBV7-2
CDR3nt: TGTGCCAGCACCCCGGACAGTTACTACGAGCAGTACTTC
CDR3aa: CASTPDSYYEQYF

j_gene: TRBJ1-5
abundance: NA
d_gene: TRBD1
v_gene: TRBV6-1
CDR3nt: TGTGCCAGCAGAATATTTACAGGGGGCCAGTATAGCAATCAGCCCCAGCATTTT
CDR3aa: CASRIFTGGQYSNQPQHF

j_gene: TRBJ2-7
abundance: NA
d_gene: NA
v_gene: TRBV7-6
CDR3nt: TGTGTCAGCAGCTTAGCGCTGAGCTACGAGCAGTACTTC
CDR3aa: CVSSLALSYEQYF

j_gene: TRBJ2-3
abundance: few
d_gene: NA
v_gene: TRBV21-1
CDR3nt: TGTGCCAGCAGCGCCCCCCTATGGACCCGACCGTGGGATACGCAGTATTTT
CDR3aa: CASSAPLWTRPWDTQYF

j_gene: TRBJ2-7
abundance: few
d_gene: NA
v_gene: TRBV20-1
CDR3nt: TGCAGTGCTACCCTTACGGGCGAGCAGTACTTC
CDR3aa: CSATLTGEQYF

j_gene: TRBJ2-2
abundance: many
d_gene: TRBD1
v_gene: TRBV10-3
CDR3nt: TGTGCCACCGTCGGACAGGGTGTCACCGGGGAGCTGTTTTTT
CDR3aa: CATVGQGVTGELFF

j_gene: TRBJ2-5
abundance: NA
d_gene: NA
v_gene: TRBV11-2
CDR3nt: TGTGCCAGCAGCTACGCAGAGGACCTACAGTACTTC
CDR3aa: CASSYAEDLQYF

j_gene: TRBJ2-1
abundance: few
d_gene: TRBD2
v_gene: TRBV4-3
CDR3nt: TGCGCCAGCAGCCAAGATTTCGGGGGGTTGTTCATTAGGAACAATGAGCAGTTCTTC
CDR3aa: CASSQDFGGLFIRNNEQFF

j_gene: TRBJ2-1
abundance: NA
d_gene: TRBD2
v_gene: TRBV6-1
CDR3nt: TGTGCCAGCAGCAAACTAGCGTACAATGAGCAGTTCTTC
CDR3aa: CASSKLAYNEQFF

j_gene: TRBJ2-3
abundance: NA
d_gene: NA
v_gene: TRBV5-1
CDR3nt: TGCGCCAGCAGCGTACCGCAGGGGGGACGCACAGATACGCAGTATTTT
CDR3aa: CASSVPQGGRTDTQYF

j_gene: TRBJ2-7
abundance: few
d_gene: TRBD2
v_gene: TRBV7-2
CDR3nt: TGTGCCAGCAGCATCACTACTAGCGGAAACTACGAGCAGTACTTC
CDR3aa: CASSITTSGNYEQYF

j_gene: TRBJ2-5
abundance: NA
d_gene: NA
v_gene: TRBV15
CDR3nt: TGTGCCACCAGCAGAGATCCTGGCAAACAAGAGACCCAGTACTTC
CDR3aa: CATSRDPGKQETQYF

j_gene: TRBJ1-1
abundance: NA
d_gene: NA
v_gene: TRBV20-1
CDR3nt: TGCAGTGCTAAGGACGTCGGTGAAGCTTTCTTT
CDR3aa: CSAKDVGEAFF

j_gene: TRBJ1-2
abundance: few
d_gene: NA
v_gene: TRBV7-9
CDR3nt: TGTGCCAGCAGTGAAAGTCGGTGGAGTAACTATGGCTACACCTTC
CDR3aa: CASSESRWSNYGYTF

j_gene: TRBJ2-5
abundance: few
d_gene: TRBD2
v_gene: TRBV12-3/TRBV12-4
CDR3nt: TGTGCCAGCAGTCTCAGGACTAGCGGGCCCCCGGGGCCCCAAGAGACCCAGTACTTC
CDR3aa: CASSLRTSGPPGPQETQYF

j_gene: TRBJ2-1
abundance: NA
d_gene: TRBD2
v_gene: TRBV20-1
CDR3nt: TGCAGTGCTACTAGCGGGATTGTTTATGAGCAGTTCTTC
CDR3aa: CSATSGIVYEQFF

j_gene: TRBJ2-1
abundance: NA
d_gene: TRBD2
v_gene: TRBV5-1
CDR3nt: TGCGCCAGCAGCCAGGGACAGGGACTAGCGGACACGAATGAGCAGTTCTTC
CDR3aa: CASSQGQGLADTNEQFF

j_gene: TRBJ2-7
abundance: NA
d_gene: TRBD2
v_gene: TRBV12-3/TRBV12-4
CDR3nt: TGTGCCAGCAGTCCGGGACTAGCGGCCCCTGGGACCTACGAGCAGTACTTC
CDR3aa: CASSPGLAAPGTYEQYF

j_gene: TRBJ2-5
abundance: NA
d_gene: NA
v_gene: TRBV2
CDR3nt: TGTGCCAGCAGTGACCTTCCTGGGACGGAACAAGAGACCCAGTACTTC
CDR3aa: CASSDLPGTEQETQYF

j_gene: TRBJ1-5
abundance: few
d_gene: NA
v_gene: TRBV12-3/TRBV12-4
CDR3nt: TGTGCCAGCAGTTGGGCCCAGAACCAGCCCCAGCATTTT
CDR3aa: CASSWAQNQPQHF

j_gene: TRBJ2-7
abundance: few
d_gene: NA
v_gene: TRBV18
CDR3nt: TGTGCCAGCTCCCCTAGCGCTGTGGCCGAGCAGTACTTC
CDR3aa: CASSPSAVAEQYF

j_gene: TRBJ1-6
abundance: few
d_gene: NA
v_gene: TRBV7-6
CDR3nt: TGTGCCAGCAGCTCCGGCCTCGGGGGCCGAAATTCACCCCTCCACTTT
CDR3aa: CASSSGLGGRNSPLHF

j_gene: TRBJ2-4
abundance: few
d_gene: NA
v_gene: TRBV12-3/TRBV12-4
CDR3nt: TGTGCCAGCAGTCGCCCGTCTGAGACTAAAAACATTCAGTACTTC
CDR3aa: CASSRPSETKNIQYF

j_gene: TRBJ2-7
abundance: NA
d_gene: NA
v_gene: TRBV29-1
CDR3nt: TGCAGCGTTGCGAGCCCCTTCTACGAGCAGTACTTC
CDR3aa: CSVASPFYEQYF

j_gene: TRBJ2-2
abundance: few
d_gene: TRBD2
v_gene: TRBV18
CDR3nt: TGTGCCAGCTCACCAGGTACTAGCGTGTCGTCCGGGGAGCTGTTTTTT
CDR3aa: CASSPGTSVSSGELFF

j_gene: TRBJ2-2
abundance: few
d_gene: NA
v_gene: TRBV10-3
CDR3nt: TGTGCCATCAGTGGCCCCTTGCGGGTGGATTCATACTCGAACACCGGGGAGCTGTTTTTT
CDR3aa: CAISGPLRVDSYSNTGELFF

j_gene: TRBJ1-2
abundance: NA
d_gene: NA
v_gene: TRBV9
CDR3nt: TGTGCCAGCAGCAGAGAGGCAGATTATGGCTACACCTTC
CDR3aa: CASSREADYGYTF